These 32 T cell receptor beta chains originate from one sample sequenced in a study of T-cell reconstitution after alpha-beta-depleted transplantation in children. Unique molecular identifiers were built into the TCRbeta library. Using its own MiXCR run on the PCR reads, TCRdb lists one record per CDR3 protein. The sample includes roughly 500,000 distinct CDR3 sequences, 10% to 13% of them seen just once. This sample comprised PBMCs, obtained before TCRalphabeta/CD19-depleted stem cell transplant. The source of these receptors is a child aged 2-9 years with inherited bone marrow failure, due to receive a stem cell transplant.

This clonotype has a count of ten or more. The chain employs TRBV7-9 and TRBJ2-5; weak D call: TRBD1 (6 bases). V was clipped by 5 bases and J by 5 bases, with 12 bases between them. Per germline, CDR1 SEHNR and CDR2 FQNEAQ (reference sequence). This CDR3 has 13 amino acids. Here the CDR3 DNA reads TGTGCCAGCAGCCTTCTGGGGGCCGAGACCCAGTACTTC. As protein: CASSLLGAETQYF.

This clonotype has ten or more counts. The gene calls are TRBV4-1 and TRBJ1-3, with D possibly matching TRBD1 (5 bases). This CDR3 has 13 residues. The germline CDR1 and CDR2 sequences are MGHRA and YSYEKL. V was clipped by 1 base and J by 8 bases, with 9 bases between them. CDR3 in DNA: TGCGCCAGCAGCCAAGGGGTAGGGGACACCATATATTTT. Translation: CASSQGVGDTIYF.

This clonotype occurred many times. This rearrangement joins TRBV6-1 to TRBJ2-2, with D perhaps TRBD2 (6 bases). The CDR3 spans 14 residues. With 6 bases removed from V and 2 bases from J, the gap between germline ends came to 10 bases. Germline lookup yields CDR1 MNHNS and CDR2 SASEGT. CDR3 amino acids: CASRSGTNTGELFF. CDR3 coding DNA: TGTGCCAGCAGATCCGGGACTAACACCGGGGAGCTGTTTTTT.

This clonotype was observed many times. The V and J genes are TRBV12-3 or TRBV12-4 and TRBJ2-2; D perhaps matches TRBD1 (5 bases). This CDR3 region has 14 residues. V lost 3 bases and J lost 5, with 10 bases in between. The DNA for the CDR3 is TGTGCCAGCAGTTTGCTCAGGGTTACCGGGGAGCTGTTTTTT. Translated, it gives CASSLLRVTGELFF.

This clonotype was counted ten times or more. The chain employs TRBV20-1 and TRBJ2-3; 13 positions match TRBD2. CDR3 length: 14 residues. From germline, CDR1 is DFQATT and CDR2 SNEGSKA (reference sequence). CDR3 bases: TGCACGACTAGCGGGAGGTCTGGCACAGATACGCAGTATTTT. Its protein is CTTSGRSGTDTQYF.

The rearrangement links TRBV6-2 or TRBV6-3 to TRBJ1-5; D gene ambiguous. V dropped 2 bases and J dropped 1 base, with 6 bases sitting between them. This CDR3 has 14 amino acids. Germline V gene lookup returns CDR1 MNHEY and CDR2 SVGEGT. CDR3 protein: CASSYDTSNQPQHF. Here the CDR3 DNA reads TGTGCCAGCAGTTACGACACAAGCAATCAGCCCCAGCATTTT.

The table lists this clonotype with a few counts. The CDR3 region is CASSFWLWDRNQPQHF. The CDR3 nucleotides are TGTGCCAGCAGTTTTTGGCTTTGGGACAGGAATCAGCCCCAGCATTTT. V usage is TRBV12-3 or TRBV12-4 and J usage is TRBJ1-5, with 8 bases matching TRBD1. V gave up 3 bases and J gave up 4 bases; unmatched junction bases: 8. CDR3 length: 16 residues.

This clonotype was seen at least ten times. The chain has TRBV29-1 and TRBJ2-7; TRBD1 aligns across 8 bases. The germline V gene encodes CDR1 SQVTM and CDR2 ANQGSEA. V lost 0 bases, J lost 6 bases, and 7 bases stayed unmatched. The CDR3 totals 14 residues. CDR3 amino acids: CSVEDWRTGPEQYF. In DNA, the CDR3 is TGCAGCGTTGAAGATTGGAGGACAGGGCCCGAGCAGTACTTC.

This clonotype was detected once. A read error may be the cause here, since a much bigger clone is one base away. In nucleotides, the CDR3 is TGTGCCAGCAGTAGGACTAGCACCGCCTACGCGCAGTACTTC. Translated: CASSRTSTAYAQYF. The V and J genes are TRBV12-3 or TRBV12-4 and TRBJ2-7; 8 positions agree with TRBD2. There are 14 residues in the CDR3.

J is TRBJ2-2 and V is TRBV3-1; TRBD2 aligns across 7 bases. V trimming: 6 bases; J trimming: 4 bases; junction bases outside the gene matches: 14. The CDR3 loop spans 17 amino acids. Per germline, CDR1 LGHDT and CDR2 YNNKEL (reference sequence). The DNA of the CDR3 is TGTGCCAGCAGACACCTAAGCGGGGACGGTAGCACCGGGGAGCTGTTTTTT. Its translation: CASRHLSGDGSTGELFF.

The sample holds a few counts of this clonotype. The chain carries TRBV30 and TRBJ1-1, with D uncertain. There are 11 residues in the CDR3. Germline V gene data show CDR1 as GTSNPN and CDR2 as SVGIG (reference sequence). V was shortened by 0 bases and J by 6 bases, with 5 bases between the two germline ends. As DNA, the CDR3 is TGTGCCTGGAGTGTGGGCGCTGAAGCTTTCTTT. This translates into CAWSVGAEAFF.

This clonotype was observed a few times. The chain employs TRBV5-6 and TRBJ1-6; the D is unclear. The CDR3 is made up of 13 amino acids. Germline assignment: CDR1 SGHDT and CDR2 YYEEEE. V lost 1 base and J lost 8, with 7 bases in between. The CDR3 loop reads CASSLRGYSPLHF. The DNA of the CDR3 is TGTGCCAGCAGCTTGCGAGGATATTCACCCCTCCACTTT.

This clonotype was counted at least ten times. The rearrangement uses TRBV11-2 and TRBJ2-1; 12 bases match TRBD2. J was trimmed by 4 bases and V by 5 bases; bases with no gene match: 6. The CDR3 spans 16 residues. The germline V gene has CDR1 SGHAT and CDR2 FQNNGV. CDR3 amino acids: CASSQLAGGIYNEQFF. The CDR3, as DNA: TGTGCCAGCAGCCAGCTAGCGGGAGGGATATACAATGAGCAGTTCTTC.

This clonotype was seen only a few times. The V and J genes are TRBV5-1 and TRBJ1-4; 7 bases are a match to TRBD1. The ends lost 3 bases at V and 4 bases at J; junction bases unmatched: 9. In germline, CDR1 is SGHRS, CDR2 YFSETQ. The CDR3 runs 16 residues. CDR3 loop: CASSSTGTAVNEKLFF. In nucleotides, the CDR3 is TGCGCCAGCAGCTCCACCGGGACAGCTGTTAATGAAAAACTGTTTTTT.

In this sample, this clonotype turned up many times. The V call is TRBV6-2 or TRBV6-3, the J call TRBJ2-7, with TRBD2 matching over 7 bases. V lost 2 bases to trimming and J lost 1 base; unmatched junction nucleotides: 2. Germline CDR1 MNHEY, CDR2 SVGEGT. The CDR3 spans 14 residues. DNA for the CDR3: TGTGCCAGCAGTTACCGCGGGGGATCCTACGAGCAGTACTTC. Protein product: CASSYRGGSYEQYF.

The sample holds many counts of this clonotype. V and J are TRBV15 and TRBJ1-4; 7 nucleotides align to TRBD1. Germline assignment: CDR1 LNHNV and CDR2 YYDKDF (reference sequence). CDR3 size: 13 residues. With V trimmed by 4 bases and J by 6 bases, 2 bases remained unmatched. CDR3: CATSKGQYEKLFF. The CDR3 nucleotides read TGTGCCACCAGCAAGGGACAGTATGAAAAACTGTTTTTT.

As concerns this clonotype: A read error may account for a junction end that differs from germline. This chain links TRBV6-1 with TRBJ2-5; D is possibly TRBD2 (6 bases). The germline gives CDR1 MNHNS, CDR2 SASEGT. The length of the CDR3 is 13 residues. CDR3 bases: TGTGCCAGCGCGGGGCTGTGGCAAGAGACCCAGCACTTC. Translation: CASAGLWQETQHF.

This clonotype was counted a few times. The chain links TRBV6-2 or TRBV6-3 to TRBJ2-7; 9 nucleotides match TRBD2. The V segment lost 2 bases and the J segment 6 bases; nucleotides outside the gene matches: 14. This CDR3 is built from 17 residues. Germline V gene data show CDR1 as MNHEY and CDR2 as SVGEGT. The CDR3 bases are TGTGCCAGCAGTTACAGGCCGAAAGTTAGCGGGAGCACCGAGCAGTACTTC. It codes for CASSYRPKVSGSTEQYF.

The table lists this clonotype with many counts. This chain links TRBV12-3 or TRBV12-4 with TRBJ2-3, with unresolved D. The CDR3 is 14 amino acids. V was shortened by 2 bases and J by 4 bases, with 10 bases between the two germline ends. This CDR3 reads CASSLIVPPDTQYF. In DNA, the CDR3 is TGTGCCAGCAGTTTAATTGTTCCCCCAGATACGCAGTATTTT.

The V call is TRBV4-3, the J call TRBJ1-2, with no clear D. With 2 bases removed from V and 3 bases from J, the gap between germline ends came to 13 bases. Germline V gene data show CDR1 as LGHNA and CDR2 as YSLEER. The CDR3 length is 15 residues. The CDR3 DNA is TGCGCCAGCAGCCAACACTTCGGTGGTGACTATGGCTACACCTTC. It specifies CASSQHFGGDYGYTF.

This clonotype appeared many times. The chain combines TRBV7-2 with TRBJ1-2; 12 bases align to TRBD1. Unmatched junction bases numbered 13, after V lost 2 bases and J lost 3 bases. The CDR3 is made up of 19 amino acids. Germline CDR1 is SGHTA and CDR2 is FQGNSA. The CDR3 bases are TGTGCCAGCAGCTTATTTTTAGGGGACAGGGGGCGACAGGACTATGGCTACACCTTC. Protein: CASSLFLGDRGRQDYGYTF.

In its sample, this clonotype was seen many times. This chain links TRBV24-1 with TRBJ2-1; 7 bases are shared with TRBD2. The CDR3 contains 17 residues. V trimming: 0 bases; J trimming: 0 bases; junction bases outside the gene matches: 4. Germline CDR1 KGHDR, CDR2 SFDVKD. The chain's CDR3 is CATSDLRGGSSYNEQFF. The CDR3 DNA follows: TGTGCCACCAGTGATTTGCGAGGCGGGAGCTCCTACAATGAGCAGTTCTTC.

This chain uses TRBV5-4 with TRBJ2-6, with TRBD2 identical over 8 bases. Trimming removed 2 bases from V and 0 bases from J; junction bases left unmatched: 4. CDR1 and CDR2 from the germline V gene are SGHNT and YYREEE (reference sequence). The CDR3 length is 17 residues. Here the CDR3 reads CASSFPGGNSGANVLTF. The CDR3 DNA reads as TGTGCCAGCAGCTTCCCGGGGGGGAACTCTGGGGCCAACGTCCTGACTTTC.

V is TRBV4-1 and J is TRBJ1-6; D gene ambiguous. Looked up from germline, CDR1 is MGHRA and CDR2 is YSYEKL. This CDR3 region has 15 residues. Trimming pared 4 bases from V and 5 bases from J, leaving 12 bases between. DNA for the CDR3: TGCGCCAGCAGCCCCGGACGGATAGATAATTCACCCCTCCACTTT. Encoded protein: CASSPGRIDNSPLHF.

This clonotype was observed many times. This chain uses TRBV20-1 with TRBJ2-7; 10 bases match TRBD1. CDR1 is DFQATT and CDR2 is SNEGSKA in the germline V gene (reference sequence). V lost 6 bases to trimming and J lost 5 bases; unmatched junction nucleotides: 7. The CDR3 consists of 13 residues. The CDR3 here is CSAYRDRGHEQYF. DNA of the CDR3: TGCAGTGCCTACCGGGACAGGGGACACGAGCAGTACTTC.

This clonotype was observed at least ten times. The chain carries TRBV2 and TRBJ2-2, with 10 positions matching TRBD2. This CDR3 region has 16 residues. The germline V gene has CDR1 SNHLY and CDR2 FYNNEI. Losses at the gene ends were 11 bases for V and 3 bases for J; bases not matched to a gene: 12. CDR3 DNA: TGTGCCCGGAGATCCGGGCTAGCGGGAGACACCGGGGAGCTGTTTTTT. It is translated as CARRSGLAGDTGELFF.

This clonotype appeared many times. This rearrangement joins TRBV6-5 to TRBJ1-4; D unclear. The ends were cut back, 1 base at V and 8 bases at J, with 5 bases in the middle. The CDR3 runs 12 residues. Per germline, CDR1 MNHEY and CDR2 SVGAGI. CDR3 sequence: CASSYFGEKLFF. The CDR3 DNA sequence: TGTGCCAGCAGTTACTTCGGGGAAAAACTGTTTTTT.

This clonotype was counted at least ten times. The V gene is TRBV3-1, the J gene TRBJ2-7, with TRBD2 matching over 13 bases. With 0 bases clipped from V and 0 bases from J, the junction kept 14 bases outside the gene matches. Germline V lookup: CDR1 LGHDT, CDR2 YNNKEL (reference sequence). This CDR3 is 21 amino acids long. Here the CDR3 DNA reads TGTGCCAGCAGCCAAGATAAGGCCGGGACTAGCGGGACAACCCCCTCCTACGAGCAGTACTTC. Its translation is CASSQDKAGTSGTTPSYEQYF.

The table lists this clonotype with many counts. The CDR3 protein is CASSLVEQGAMGNEKLFF. The CDR3 DNA reads as TGCGCCAGCAGCTTGGTGGAACAGGGCGCTATGGGTAATGAAAAACTGTTTTTT. The genes are TRBV5-1 and TRBJ1-4; possible D gene TRBD1, 6 bases. The V gene's germline CDR1 is SGHRS and CDR2 YFSETQ. With 0 bases removed from V and 4 bases from J, the gap between germline ends came to 19 bases. The CDR3 runs 18 residues.

The chain is built from TRBV20-1 and TRBJ2-7; D not certain. Germline lookup yields CDR1 DFQATT and CDR2 SNEGSKA (reference sequence). This CDR3 has 13 residues. V lost 5 bases and J lost 1, with 12 bases in between. In DNA form, the CDR3 reads TGCAGTGCTCCCCGGGTCCCTTCCTACGAGCAGTACTTC. Translated: CSAPRVPSYEQYF.

The sample holds a few counts of this clonotype. The J gene is TRBJ1-4, the V gene TRBV18; 7 bases match TRBD1. This CDR3 spans 18 amino acids. Trimming at V came to 2 bases and at J to 4 bases, leaving 13 bases not matched to a gene. Germline V gives CDR1 KGHSH, CDR2 LQKENI. CDR3 sequence reads: CASSPSHGTEDFNEKLFF. The CDR3 DNA reads as TGTGCCAGCTCACCATCGCATGGGACAGAGGATTTTAATGAAAAACTGTTTTTT.

Note on this clonotype: A read error is possible here, since a much larger clone lies one base away. The rearrangement links TRBV27 to TRBJ2-3; D is perhaps TRBD2 (6 bases). The CDR3 length is 15 residues. CDR1 is MNHEY, CDR2 SMNVEV, per germline (reference sequence). Trimming removed 8 bases from V and 0 bases from J, with 15 bases in between. The CDR3 loop reads CASSLQRVSTDTQYF. The CDR3 DNA reads as TGTGCCAGCTCTCTACAGCGGGTCAGCACAGATACGCAGTATTTT.